This T cell receptor beta chain was sequenced in a study of T cell repertoires in cytomegalovirus infection. In the study overall: CMV epitopes, recently identified HLA-C-restricted and well-studied HLA-B-restricted, were used. In public TCR beta signatures, there were indications of both CMV infection and matching HLA type.

In germline, CDR1 is DFQATT, CDR2 SNEGSKA (reference sequence). V lost 0 bases, J lost 1 base, and 15 bases lay in between. The CDR3 has 16 residues. MiXCR, run by TCRdb on the reads, gives a single entry per CDR3 protein. The profile shows some 46,000 distinct CDR3 sequences, about 21% of them singletons. This clonotype was observed a handful of times. What it binds is unknown. Overall study results and limits: CMV carriers with the relevant HLA were identified by cumulative public TCR beta family frequency. In two of eight donors, the top clonotype was HLA-C-restricted CMV-specific.

Here the sequenced sample was CD8+ T cells from cultured PBMCs, taken from culture after CMV antigen stimulation. This receptor was taken from a human donor in good health (CMV status not recorded). Some clones in this sample may be carry-over from other donors' samples. V and J are TRBV20-1 and TRBJ2-5, with D perhaps given as TRBD1 or TRBD2 (5 bases each). This CDR3 is CSARDGAGGFQETQYF. The CDR3 DNA reads as TGCAGTGCTAGAGATGGGGCCGGCGGGTTCCAAGAGACCCAGTACTTC.